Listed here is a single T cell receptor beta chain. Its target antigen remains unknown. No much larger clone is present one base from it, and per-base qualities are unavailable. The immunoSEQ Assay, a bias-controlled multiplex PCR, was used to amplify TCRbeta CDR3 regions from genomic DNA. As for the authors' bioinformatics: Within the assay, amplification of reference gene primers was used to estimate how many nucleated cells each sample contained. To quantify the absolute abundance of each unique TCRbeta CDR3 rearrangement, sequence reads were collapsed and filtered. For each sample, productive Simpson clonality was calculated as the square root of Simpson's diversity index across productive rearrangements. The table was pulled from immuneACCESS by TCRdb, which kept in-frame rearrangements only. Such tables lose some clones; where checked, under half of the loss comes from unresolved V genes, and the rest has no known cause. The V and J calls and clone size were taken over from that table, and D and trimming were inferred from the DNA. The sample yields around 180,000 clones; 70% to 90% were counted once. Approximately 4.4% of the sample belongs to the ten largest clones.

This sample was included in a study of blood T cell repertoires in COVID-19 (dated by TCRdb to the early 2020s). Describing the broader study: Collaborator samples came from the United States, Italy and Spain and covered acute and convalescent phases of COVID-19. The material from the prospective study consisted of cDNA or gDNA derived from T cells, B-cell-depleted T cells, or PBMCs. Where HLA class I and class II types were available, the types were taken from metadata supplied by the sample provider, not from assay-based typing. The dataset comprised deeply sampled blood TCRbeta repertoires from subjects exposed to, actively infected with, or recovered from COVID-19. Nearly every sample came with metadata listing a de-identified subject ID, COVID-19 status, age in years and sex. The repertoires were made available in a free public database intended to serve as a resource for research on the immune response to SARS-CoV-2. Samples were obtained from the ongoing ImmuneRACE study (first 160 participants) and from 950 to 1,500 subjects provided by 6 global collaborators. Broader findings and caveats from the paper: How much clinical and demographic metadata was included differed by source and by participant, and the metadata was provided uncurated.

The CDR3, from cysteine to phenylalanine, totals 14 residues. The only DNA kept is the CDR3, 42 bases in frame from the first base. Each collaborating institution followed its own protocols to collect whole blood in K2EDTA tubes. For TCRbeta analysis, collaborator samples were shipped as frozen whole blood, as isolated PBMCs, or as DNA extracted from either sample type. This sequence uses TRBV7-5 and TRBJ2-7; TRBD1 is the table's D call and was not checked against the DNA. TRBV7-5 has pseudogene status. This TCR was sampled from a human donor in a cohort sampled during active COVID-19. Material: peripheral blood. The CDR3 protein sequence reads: CVRNKKPLSYEQYF. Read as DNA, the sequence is TGTGTCAGAAACAAGAAACCTCTCTCCTACGAGCAGTACTTC.